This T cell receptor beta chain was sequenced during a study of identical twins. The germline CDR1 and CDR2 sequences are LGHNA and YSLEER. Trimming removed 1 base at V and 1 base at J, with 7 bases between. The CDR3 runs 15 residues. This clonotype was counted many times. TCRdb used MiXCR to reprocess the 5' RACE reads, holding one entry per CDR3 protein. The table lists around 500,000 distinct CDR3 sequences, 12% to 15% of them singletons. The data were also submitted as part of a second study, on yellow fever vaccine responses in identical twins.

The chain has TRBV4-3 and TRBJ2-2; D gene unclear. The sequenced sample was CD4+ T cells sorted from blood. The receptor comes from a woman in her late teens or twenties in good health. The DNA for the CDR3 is TGCGCCAGCAGCCAAGCGGCCGGGAACACCGGGGAGCTGTTTTTT. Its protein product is CASSQAAGNTGELFF.